The clone carrying this TCR beta chain was detected only a few times. MiXCR, run by TCRdb on the 5' RACE reads, gives a single entry per CDR3 protein. The sample shows about 500,000 distinct CDR3 sequences, around 15% of them seen only once. The sample originates from a study of identical twins. The same data also went into a second study, on yellow fever vaccine responses in identical twins.

The sequencing input was CD4+ T cells sorted from blood. This TCR was sampled from a woman aged 18 to 35 in good health.

The CDR3, as DNA: TGCAGTGCTTCCTCCCTGGGACAGGGGACGGGGACCCAGTACTTC. As protein: CSASSLGQGTGTQYF. V and J are TRBV20-1 and TRBJ2-5; 10 positions agree with TRBD1. The ends lost 5 bases at V and 7 bases at J; junction bases unmatched: 13. Germline CDR1 and CDR2: DFQATT and SNEGSKA (reference sequence). The CDR3 is 15 amino acids.